These T cell receptor beta chains were read from a single sample in a study of shared clonotypes between healthy human individuals. Only in-frame clones appear in the TCRdb table, and some are missing; sequencing was by immunoSEQ multiplex PCR. The sample carries more than 2 million clones, about 94% recorded once. What was sequenced was naive CD8+ T cells sorted from blood. These receptors all come from a young man in good health. Each CDR3 is given with its conserved first and last residue. A D gene is named only where the DNA matches it firmly. Not all rows give a size; the values are once, few, many and, for expanded clones, a class.

d_gene: NA
j_gene: TRBJ2-7
abundance: NA
v_gene: TRBV2
CDR3aa: CASGALTHEQYF
CDR3nt: TGTGCCAGCGGGGCCCTTACCCACGAGCAGTACTTC

d_gene: TRBD1
j_gene: TRBJ1-4
abundance: NA
v_gene: TRBV5-1
CDR3aa: CASSYRGGEKLFF
CDR3nt: TGCGCCAGCAGTTACAGGGGAGGGGAAAAACTGTTTTTT

d_gene: NA
j_gene: TRBJ1-1
abundance: NA
v_gene: TRBV7-2
CDR3aa: CASSLAGGNEAFF
CDR3nt: TGTGCCAGCAGCTTAGCAGGAGGTAATGAAGCTTTCTTT

d_gene: NA
j_gene: TRBJ1-1
abundance: NA
v_gene: TRBV28
CDR3aa: CASSFRGVTEAFF
CDR3nt: TGTGCCAGCAGTTTTAGAGGGGTCACTGAAGCTTTCTTT

d_gene: TRBD1
j_gene: TRBJ2-3
abundance: NA
v_gene: TRBV29-1
CDR3aa: CSVETPGQWADTQYF
CDR3nt: TGCAGCGTTGAGACCCCGGGACAGTGGGCAGATACGCAGTATTTT

d_gene: TRBD1
j_gene: TRBJ2-3
abundance: NA
v_gene: TRBV10-2
CDR3aa: CASNPGTGNTDTQYF
CDR3nt: TGCGCCAGCAATCCCGGGACAGGGAACACAGATACGCAGTATTTT

d_gene: NA
j_gene: TRBJ2-1
abundance: NA
v_gene: TRBV18
CDR3aa: CASSPAGAYNEQFF
CDR3nt: TGTGCCAGCTCACCGGCCGGGGCGTACAATGAGCAGTTCTTC

d_gene: NA
j_gene: TRBJ2-7
abundance: NA
v_gene: TRBV5-4
CDR3aa: CASNRQGEAEQYF
CDR3nt: TGTGCCAGCAATCGGCAGGGAGAAGCCGAGCAGTACTTC

d_gene: TRBD1
j_gene: TRBJ2-1
abundance: NA
v_gene: TRBV5-4
CDR3aa: CASSRDRGRNEQFF
CDR3nt: TGTGCCAGCTCCCGGGACAGGGGGCGGAATGAGCAGTTCTTC

d_gene: TRBD2
j_gene: TRBJ2-1
abundance: NA
v_gene: TRBV6-5
CDR3aa: CASTGLEEGNEQFF
CDR3nt: TGTGCCAGCACCGGACTAGAAGAGGGCAATGAGCAGTTCTTC

d_gene: NA
j_gene: TRBJ2-1
abundance: NA
v_gene: TRBV4-3
CDR3aa: CASSQDLLSSYNEQFF
CDR3nt: TGCGCCAGCAGCCAAGACTTACTTAGCTCCTACAATGAGCAGTTCTTC

d_gene: NA
j_gene: TRBJ1-5
abundance: NA
v_gene: TRBV2
CDR3aa: CASIWAQPQHF
CDR3nt: TGTGCCAGCATTTGGGCTCAGCCCCAGCATTTT

d_gene: NA
j_gene: TRBJ2-7
abundance: NA
v_gene: TRBV18
CDR3aa: CASSPDRYEQYF
CDR3nt: TGTGCCAGCTCACCCGACAGATACGAGCAGTACTTC

d_gene: NA
j_gene: TRBJ2-5
abundance: NA
v_gene: TRBV2
CDR3aa: CASSPWGIDTYETQYF
CDR3nt: TGTGCCAGCAGTCCCTGGGGAATCGACACTTATGAGACCCAGTACTTC

d_gene: TRBD1
j_gene: TRBJ1-2
abundance: NA
v_gene: TRBV19
CDR3aa: CASTPGQGGGYTF
CDR3nt: TGTGCCAGTACCCCTGGACAGGGTGGGGGCTACACCTTC

d_gene: NA
j_gene: TRBJ2-5
abundance: NA
v_gene: TRBV29-1
CDR3aa: CSGTDIQETQYF
CDR3nt: TGCAGCGGCACAGACATACAAGAGACCCAGTACTTC

d_gene: TRBD2
j_gene: TRBJ2-1
abundance: NA
v_gene: TRBV7-2
CDR3aa: CASSLLAGSYNEQFF
CDR3nt: TGTGCCAGCAGCTTGCTAGCGGGAAGCTACAATGAGCAGTTCTTC

d_gene: NA
j_gene: TRBJ2-7
abundance: NA
v_gene: TRBV7-8
CDR3aa: CASSYDVYEQYF
CDR3nt: TGTGCCAGCAGCTACGACGTCTACGAGCAGTACTTC

d_gene: NA
j_gene: TRBJ1-5
abundance: once
v_gene: TRBV2
CDR3aa: CASSEGWGSQPQHF
CDR3nt: TGTGCCAGCAGTGAAGGTTGGGGGAGTCAGCCCCAGCATTTT

d_gene: NA
j_gene: TRBJ2-7
abundance: NA
v_gene: TRBV27
CDR3aa: CASSPLGLTEQYF
CDR3nt: TGTGCCAGCAGTCCCCTTGGGCTCACCGAGCAGTACTTC

d_gene: NA
j_gene: TRBJ2-1
abundance: NA
v_gene: TRBV2
CDR3aa: CASSEGAGQYNEQFF
CDR3nt: TGTGCCAGCAGTGAAGGAGCGGGACAATACAATGAGCAGTTCTTC

d_gene: NA
j_gene: TRBJ2-5
abundance: NA
v_gene: TRBV7-9
CDR3aa: CASSLPGHEETQYF
CDR3nt: TGTGCCAGCAGCTTGCCAGGACATGAAGAGACCCAGTACTTC

d_gene: TRBD1
j_gene: TRBJ2-7
abundance: NA
v_gene: TRBV4-2
CDR3aa: CASSPEDRASYEQYF
CDR3nt: TGTGCCAGCAGCCCAGAAGACAGGGCCTCCTACGAGCAGTACTTC

d_gene: TRBD1
j_gene: TRBJ2-7
abundance: NA
v_gene: TRBV28
CDR3aa: CASSSGTGATYEQYF
CDR3nt: TGTGCCAGCAGTTCGGGGACAGGGGCAACCTACGAGCAGTACTTC

d_gene: NA
j_gene: TRBJ2-2
abundance: NA
v_gene: TRBV19
CDR3aa: CATSHGANTGELFF
CDR3nt: TGTGCCACCTCCCACGGGGCTAACACCGGGGAGCTGTTTTTT

d_gene: TRBD2
j_gene: TRBJ2-1
abundance: once
v_gene: TRBV29-1
CDR3aa: CSVEGLAEKSSSYNEQFF
CDR3nt: TGCAGCGTTGAAGGACTAGCGGAAAAGTCAAGCTCCTACAATGAGCAGTTCTTC

d_gene: NA
j_gene: TRBJ2-7
abundance: once
v_gene: TRBV5-6
CDR3aa: CASSFLSYEQYF
CDR3nt: TGTGCCAGCAGCTTCTTAAGTTACGAGCAGTACTTC

d_gene: NA
j_gene: TRBJ2-7
abundance: NA
v_gene: TRBV7-9
CDR3aa: CASSLDVLRPGSSYEQYF
CDR3nt: TGTGCCAGCAGTCTAGACGTTCTGCGGCCGGGAAGCTCCTACGAGCAGTACTTC

d_gene: NA
j_gene: TRBJ2-3
abundance: NA
v_gene: TRBV28
CDR3aa: CASSTNTDTQYF
CDR3nt: TGTGCCAGCAGTACTAACACAGATACGCAGTATTTT

d_gene: TRBD1
j_gene: TRBJ1-2
abundance: NA
v_gene: TRBV6-5
CDR3aa: CASSYTGGGFGYTF
CDR3nt: TGTGCCAGCAGTTACACAGGGGGCGGCTTTGGCTACACCTTC

d_gene: TRBD1
j_gene: TRBJ2-7
abundance: once
v_gene: TRBV5-6
CDR3aa: CASSYDRGHREQYF
CDR3nt: TGTGCCAGCAGCTACGACAGGGGGCATCGAGAGCAGTACTTC